This TCR beta chain was identified in a study of identical twins. Healthy Caucasian individuals made up all the donors. Via MiXCR, TCRdb re-called the 5' RACE reads, giving one row per CDR3 protein. Of 450,000 or so distinct CDR3 sequences in the sample, more than 20% were seen once. Overall study findings and caveats: Monozygotic twin pairs showed more out-of-frame TCR alpha sharing than models estimated.

CDR3 length: 15 residues. V was cut by 5 bases and J by 3 bases, with 17 bases left in between. This clonotype was detected a few times. Antigen specificity is unknown. Another study also made use of these data, one on T cells expressing NK-cell markers. That report adds: Seven donors tested HCMV-seropositive and one tested seronegative among the eight sequenced.

Sequencing was performed on CD4+ T cells sorted from blood. The chain couples TRBV12-3 or TRBV12-4 to TRBJ2-7; possibly TRBD1 or TRBD2 for D (6 bases each). The TCR was taken from a woman aged 18-29 years in good health. The DNA of the CDR3 is TGTGCCAGCAGTCCCGGGGGCTTCCTTCACTACGAGCAGTACTTC. Its translation is CASSPGGFLHYEQYF.